These T cell receptor beta chains were read from a single sample in a study of cytomegalovirus exposure and HLA in healthy donors. Clones were read by immunoSEQ multiplex PCR, and TCRdb kept only the in-frame ones, dropping some. This sample has 130,000 or so clones, with 70% to 85% found just once. The sample was PBMCs. The receptors were sampled from a man aged 35 to 55 in good health and CMV-seronegative. CDR3s include the opening cysteine and the closing phenylalanine or tryptophan. D genes are given only for firm matches. Size values are once, few and many counts, or a class for expanded clones, and some rows have none.

V: TRBV12-5; J: TRBJ2-5; D: .; size: .; DNA: TGTGCTAGTGGTTTGCCCCCGACGAGGGCCCGAGGGGAGACCCAGTACTTC; CDR3: CASGLPPTRARGETQYF
V: TRBV20-1; J: TRBJ2-4; D: .; size: once; DNA: TGCAGTGCCCCAAGGGGCAGTCAGTACTTC; CDR3: CSAPRGSQYF
V: TRBV14; J: TRBJ1-6; D: TRBD1; size: few; DNA: TGTGCCAGCAGCCAAGCAGGGGGCCATAATTCACCCCTCCACTTT; CDR3: CASSQAGGHNSPLHF
V: TRBV19; J: TRBJ1-4; D: .; size: .; DNA: TGTGCCAGTAGTATAGATCTGGGCAGGCTTTATAATGAAAAACTGTTTTTT; CDR3: CASSIDLGRLYNEKLFF
V: TRBV2; J: TRBJ1-1; D: TRBD1; size: .; DNA: TGTGCCAGCAGCTACGGACAGGCGAACACTGAAGCTTTCTTT; CDR3: CASSYGQANTEAFF
V: TRBV5-6; J: TRBJ1-6; D: TRBD1; size: .; DNA: TGTGCCAGCAGACCTCGGACAGGGGGCTTCGTGTCCTATAATTCACCCCTCCACTTT; CDR3: CASRPRTGGFVSYNSPLHF
V: TRBV18; J: TRBJ2-7; D: .; size: .; DNA: TGTGCCAGCTCACGATACGGCTCCTACGAGCAGTACTTC; CDR3: CASSRYGSYEQYF
V: TRBV11-2; J: TRBJ2-5; D: TRBD1; size: .; DNA: TGTGCCAGCAGCTTTGGACAGGGGAGGGGCCAAGAGACCCAGTACTTC; CDR3: CASSFGQGRGQETQYF
V: TRBV30; J: TRBJ2-7; D: TRBD2; size: .; DNA: TGTGCCTGGAGGTCCGGGACCGGAGTCTTTAGCGGGGGGGGCTACGAGCAGTACTTC; CDR3: CAWRSGTGVFSGGGYEQYF
V: TRBV9; J: TRBJ2-5; D: TRBD2; size: .; DNA: TGTGCCAGCAGCGCGGGACTAGCGATCGAGGCCCAGTACTTC; CDR3: CASSAGLAIEAQYF
V: TRBV7-3; J: TRBJ2-5; D: .; size: .; DNA: TGTGCCAGCAGCTTACTCGGCGGCCAAGAGACCCAGTACTTC; CDR3: CASSLLGGQETQYF
V: TRBV29-1; J: TRBJ2-7; D: .; size: .; DNA: TGCAGCGTCGTACAGGGATACGAGCAGTACTTC; CDR3: CSVVQGYEQYF
V: TRBV30; J: TRBJ1-2; D: TRBD1; size: .; DNA: TGTGCCTGGAGCCCTACAGACAGGGTGCCTAACTATGGCTACACCTTC; CDR3: CAWSPTDRVPNYGYTF
V: TRBV29-1; J: TRBJ2-7; D: TRBD2; size: .; DNA: TGCAGCGTTGAATCCCCTAGCGGGGCACAAGTCCCCTACGAGCAGTACTTC; CDR3: CSVESPSGAQVPYEQYF
V: TRBV5-1; J: TRBJ2-3; D: TRBD1; size: .; DNA: TGCGCCAGCAGCTCAACAGGGGGCAGAAGTACAGATACGCAGTATTTT; CDR3: CASSSTGGRSTDTQYF
V: TRBV6-1; J: TRBJ1-4; D: .; size: few; DNA: TGTGCCAGCATTCTCGGAGGGGATAATGAAAAACTGTTTTTT; CDR3: CASILGGDNEKLFF
V: TRBV5-6; J: TRBJ2-3; D: TRBD2; size: .; DNA: TGTGCCAGCAGCTCAGGACTAGCGAACACAGATACGCAGTATTTT; CDR3: CASSSGLANTDTQYF
V: TRBV7-9; J: TRBJ2-5; D: .; size: .; DNA: TGTGCCAGCAGCGCGTACACAGGGGCGGGGGAGACCCAGTACTTC; CDR3: CASSAYTGAGETQYF
V: TRBV7-8; J: TRBJ1-5; D: TRBD1; size: .; DNA: TGTGCCAGCAGCTTAGTGACAGGGGGCAATCAGCCCCAGCATTTT; CDR3: CASSLVTGGNQPQHF
V: TRBV29-1; J: TRBJ1-3; D: TRBD1; size: few; DNA: TGCGGGCCCCCGGGACAGGGTGTTTTTTATAACACCATATATTTT; CDR3: CGPPGQGVFYNTIYF
V: TRBV27; J: TRBJ1-6; D: .; size: .; DNA: TGTGCCAGGGAAAATCCCGGGACACATTCACCCCTCCACTTT; CDR3: CARENPGTHSPLHF
V: TRBV4-2; J: TRBJ1-2; D: TRBD1; size: once; DNA: TGTGCCAGCAGCCGAACAGGGGGCGCGTGGTATGGCTACACCTTC; CDR3: CASSRTGGAWYGYTF
V: TRBV6-5; J: TRBJ1-4; D: .; size: .; DNA: TGTGCCAGCAGTAGGGAGGGGGGGACTAATGAAAAACTGTTTTTT; CDR3: CASSREGGTNEKLFF
V: TRBV9; J: TRBJ2-7; D: .; size: few; DNA: TGTGCCAGCACCACCACCGACCGAGGCTACGAGCAGTACTTC; CDR3: CASTTTDRGYEQYF
V: TRBV9; J: TRBJ2-7; D: TRBD1; size: few; DNA: TGTGCCAGCAGCGTAGATCCCTACGACAGGGGGCGATATAACGAGCAGTACTTC; CDR3: CASSVDPYDRGRYNEQYF
V: TRBV7-9; J: TRBJ2-7; D: .; size: .; DNA: TGTTCCAGCCAGGGGACCTACGAGCAGTACTTC; CDR3: CSSQGTYEQYF
V: TRBV19; J: TRBJ1-3; D: .; size: .; DNA: TGTGCCAGTAGTATCCTCAGTGGCTCTGGAAACACCATATATTTT; CDR3: CASSILSGSGNTIYF
V: TRBV19; J: TRBJ2-2; D: TRBD1; size: .; DNA: TGTGCCAGTAGTTGGCAGGGGGACACCGGGGAGCTGTTTTTT; CDR3: CASSWQGDTGELFF
V: TRBV2; J: TRBJ2-5; D: .; size: .; DNA: TGTGCCAGCAGTGCAGGGGATTCATTGGCGGAGACCCAGTACTTC; CDR3: CASSAGDSLAETQYF
V: TRBV10-3; J: TRBJ1-3; D: .; size: .; DNA: TGTGCCATCAGTGAGGCCTACCTCGCTCAGGCAGGAGGAAACACCATATATTTT; CDR3: CAISEAYLAQAGGNTIYF
V: TRBV10-3; J: TRBJ1-4; D: .; size: .; DNA: TGTGCCATCAGTGCGGAGGCAACTAATGAAAAACTGTTTTTT; CDR3: CAISAEATNEKLFF
V: TRBV6-1; J: TRBJ2-3; D: TRBD1; size: .; DNA: TGTGCCAGCAGTGAGACCGGGACAGGGGGTTATTCGGCAGATACGCAGTATTTT; CDR3: CASSETGTGGYSADTQYF
V: TRBV7-9; J: TRBJ2-7; D: .; size: few; DNA: TGTGCCAGCAGCCAACAGGGATACGAGCAGTACTTC; CDR3: CASSQQGYEQYF
V: TRBV7-3; J: TRBJ2-3; D: TRBD1; size: .; DNA: TGTGCCAGCAGCTTCCAGGGGGGCACAGATACGCAGTATTTT; CDR3: CASSFQGGTDTQYF
V: TRBV20-1; J: TRBJ1-1; D: .; size: .; DNA: TGCAGTGCTGTCATGAACACTGAAGCTTTCTTT; CDR3: CSAVMNTEAFF
V: TRBV19; J: TRBJ1-2; D: TRBD1; size: .; DNA: TGTGCCAGTACCCTGGACAGGGGCTATGGCTACACCTTC; CDR3: CASTLDRGYGYTF
V: TRBV7-2; J: TRBJ2-1; D: .; size: .; DNA: TGTGCCAGCAGCTTAGTTTTTACGGAGTACAATGAGCAGTTCTTC; CDR3: CASSLVFTEYNEQFF
V: TRBV5-4; J: TRBJ2-1; D: TRBD2; size: .; DNA: TGTGCCAGCAGCCGGATCTCGGGACTAGACTACAATGAGCAGTTCTTC; CDR3: CASSRISGLDYNEQFF
V: TRBV7-9; J: TRBJ2-5; D: .; size: .; DNA: TGTGCCAGCAGCCAAATAGAGCAGGGAGAGACCCAGTACTTC; CDR3: CASSQIEQGETQYF
V: TRBV28; J: TRBJ2-7; D: TRBD1; size: .; DNA: TGTGCCAGCAGTTTCATCGGGGGACAGGACGAGCAGTACTTC; CDR3: CASSFIGGQDEQYF
V: TRBV13; J: TRBJ2-1; D: TRBD2; size: .; DNA: TGTGCCAGCAGCTTAGTACTAGCGGGGGGTAGGTATGAGCAGTTCTTC; CDR3: CASSLVLAGGRYEQFF
V: TRBV7-3; J: TRBJ2-3; D: TRBD2; size: .; DNA: TGTGCCAGCAGCGCGGGCGGGGGAGGGAATACGCAGTATTTT; CDR3: CASSAGGGGNTQYF
V: TRBV7-9; J: TRBJ2-2; D: TRBD2; size: .; DNA: TGTGCCAGCAGCTCCAAAGCGGGGCAGAACACCGGGGAGCTGTTTTTT; CDR3: CASSSKAGQNTGELFF
V: TRBV25-1; J: TRBJ1-1; D: .; size: .; DNA: TGTGCCAGCAGTCAAGTCTCAGGATTTTATAACCTTCGCGCTGAAGCTTTCTTT; CDR3: CASSQVSGFYNLRAEAFF
V: TRBV4-1; J: TRBJ1-3; D: TRBD1; size: .; DNA: TGCGCCAGCAGCCAAGAATCGGGACAGGGTTCGTTTTGGGGAAACACCATATATTTT; CDR3: CASSQESGQGSFWGNTIYF
V: TRBV11-2; J: TRBJ1-1; D: .; size: .; DNA: TGTGCCAGCAGCTTAGTCGAGTGGAACACTGAAGCTTTCTTT; CDR3: CASSLVEWNTEAFF
V: TRBV27; J: TRBJ2-3; D: TRBD2; size: .; DNA: TGTGCCAGCAGTCCATCCGGGACTAGCGGCACTAGCACAGATACGCAGTATTTT; CDR3: CASSPSGTSGTSTDTQYF
V: TRBV7-9; J: TRBJ2-1; D: TRBD2; size: .; DNA: TGTGCCAGCAGCCCGACTAGCCATGAGCAGTTCTTC; CDR3: CASSPTSHEQFF
V: TRBV10-3; J: TRBJ1-1; D: TRBD1; size: .; DNA: TGTGCCATCAGCGACAGGGGAAACACTGAAGCTTTCTTT; CDR3: CAISDRGNTEAFF
V: TRBV23-1; J: TRBJ2-5; D: .; size: .; DNA: TGCGCCAGCAGTCAACCGGGGGGCAGGAAGACCCAGTACTTC; CDR3: CASSQPGGRKTQYF
V: TRBV10-3; J: TRBJ1-4; D: .; size: .; DNA: TGTGCCATCAGTGACGACACTGAACTGTTTTTT; CDR3: CAISDDTELFF
V: TRBV27; J: TRBJ2-1; D: TRBD2; size: .; DNA: TGTGCCAGCAGTTTAGTGGCGACTAGCGTTTACAATGAGCAGTTCTTC; CDR3: CASSLVATSVYNEQFF